One and the same sample provided the 32 T cell receptor beta chains below, sequenced in a study of T cells in Graves' hyperthyroidism and ophthalmopathy. Template material for amplifying TCR beta CDR3 regions consisted of RNA transcripts. HTBI primers drove first-round RT-PCR of the TCR CDR3. Each CDR3 protein gets one entry after TCRdb re-called the multiplex PCR reads with MiXCR. Among hundreds of thousands of distinct CDR3 sequences listed, approximately 15% were seen once. Sequencing was performed on blood. The receptors derive from a woman in her 30s with Graves' hyperthyroidism that later progressed to Graves' ophthalmopathy.

Turning to this clonotype: It may be a read error: a sequence one base away is much more abundant. Because the CDR3 is missing its conserved closing phenylalanine or tryptophan, this is likely a read error. The rearrangement uses TRBV7-9 and TRBJ1-2, with D tentatively TRBD1 (6 bases). The CDR3 contains 13 residues. Trimming took off 7 bases at V and 0 bases at J, with 9 bases between the two ends. The germline gives CDR1 SEHNR, CDR2 FQNEAQ (reference sequence). The CDR3 nucleotides are TGTGCCAGCATCCAGGGGCCTAACTATGGCTACACCCTC. Residues: CASIQGPNYGYTL.

This clonotype was seen repeatedly, ten times or more. The V call is TRBV19, the J call TRBJ1-1; D perhaps matches TRBD1 (5 bases). Between the trimmed V and J ends, which lost 8 bases and 1 base, there was a span of 14 bases. CDR1 and CDR2 (germline): LNHDA, SQIVND (reference sequence). The CDR3 consists of 14 residues. The CDR3 DNA sequence: TGTGCCAGTCTCGCGGCAGGGTGGAACACTGAAGCTTTCTTT. Protein: CASLAAGWNTEAFF. Looking up the rest from reference TRBV19 and TRBJ1-1 gives the full variable domain: DGGITQSPKYLFRKEGQNVTLSCEQNLNHDAMYWYRQDPGQGLRLIYYSQIVNDFQKGDIAEGYSVSREKKESFPLTVTSAQKNPTAFYLCASLAAGWNTEAFFGQGTRLTVV.

This clonotype showed up many times. The rearrangement joins TRBV24-1 to TRBJ2-1, with D possibly matching TRBD2 (8 bases). This CDR3 is 16 amino acids long. Trimming took off 1 base at V and 7 bases at J, with 16 bases between the two ends. The germline V gene has CDR1 KGHDR and CDR2 SFDVKD. The CDR3 here is CATSDLKRETGNEQFF. CDR3 DNA sequence: TGTGCCACCAGTGATTTAAAGCGGGAGACAGGGAATGAGCAGTTCTTC.

This clonotype was seen repeatedly, ten times or more. The CDR3 sequence is CASSPRPGGSTDTQYF. The CDR3 DNA follows: TGTGCCAGCAGTCCCCGGCCAGGGGGTAGCACAGATACGCAGTATTTT. V gene TRBV12-3 or TRBV12-4 combines with J gene TRBJ2-3, with 7 bases fitting TRBD1. CDR3 length equals 16 residues. The J segment lost 0 bases and the V segment lost 5 bases, leaving 8 bases of the junction unmatched.

This clonotype occurred many times. The chain combines TRBV3-1 with TRBJ2-7; D is uncertain. The CDR3 loop spans 11 amino acids. Germline loops: CDR1 LGHDT, CDR2 YNNKEL (reference sequence). V lost 1 base to trimming and J lost 8 bases, with 6 bases between them. The DNA of the CDR3 is TGTGCCAGCAGCCAAGTTCAGAAGCAGTACTTC. It is translated as CASSQVQKQYF.

The chain employs TRBV6-1 and TRBJ1-2; D uncertain. Between the trimmed V and J ends, which lost 6 bases and 5 bases, there was a span of 22 bases. The V gene's germline CDR1 is MNHNS and CDR2 SASEGT. The CDR3 has 16 residues. The CDR3 sequence: CASSLNRVSGDYGYTF. The CDR3 nucleotides are TGTGCCAGCAGCCTGAATCGGGTTTCTGGGGATTATGGCTACACCTTC.

The rearrangement links TRBV6-9 to TRBJ2-7, with TRBD2 matching 9 bases. Germline-derived CDR1 and CDR2 are MNHGY and SVAAGI. The CDR3 is 16 amino acids. Unmatched junction bases numbered 9, after V lost 3 bases and J lost 3 bases. In DNA form, the CDR3 reads TGTGCCAGCAGTTACAGGCTAGCGGGAAAGAACTACGAGCAGTACTTC. Protein: CASSYRLAGKNYEQYF.

There are many counts of this clonotype. The chain has TRBV27 and TRBJ1-6; D is unresolved. The CDR3 extends over 13 amino acids. CDR1 MNHEY and CDR2 SMNVEV come from the germline V gene (reference sequence). V was clipped by 0 bases and J by 7 bases, with 4 bases between them. This CDR3 reads CASSLSVNSPLHF. CDR3 DNA sequence: TGTGCCAGCAGTTTATCGGTAAATTCACCCCTCCACTTT.

This clonotype showed up many times. This chain links TRBV7-2 with TRBJ1-5; D uncertain. The CDR3 has 16 amino acids. V was trimmed by 0 bases and J by 0 bases, leaving 9 bases between them. Per germline, CDR1 SGHTA and CDR2 FQGNSA. In DNA, the CDR3 is TGTGCCAGCAGCTTAGCCACATCGTATAGCAATCAGCCCCAGCATTTT. Protein: CASSLATSYSNQPQHF.

This chain connects TRBV7-2 to TRBJ2-3; 7 bases agree with TRBD2. V was clipped by 4 bases and J by 2 bases; unmatched bases: 18. The germline V gene encodes CDR1 SGHTA and CDR2 FQGNSA. The CDR3 consists of 19 residues. CDR3 DNA sequence: TGTGCCAGCAGCTCACCCCTCTTTGGAGCGGGACCCGCCACAGATACGCAGTATTTT. Translation gives CASSSPLFGAGPATDTQYF.

The chain is built from TRBV7-2 and TRBJ1-3, with D hard to call. Germline V gives CDR1 SGHTA, CDR2 FQGNSA. The germline V and J ends were trimmed by 1 base and 0 bases, with 10 bases remaining between them. The CDR3 is 16 residues long. For the CDR3, the DNA is TGTGCCAGCAGCTTAGTCGGCAAATCCTCTGGAAACACCATATATTTT. It codes for CASSLVGKSSGNTIYF.

Many counts were recorded for this clonotype. The chain combines TRBV6-2 or TRBV6-3 with TRBJ1-2; 8 nucleotides line up with TRBD1. The J segment lost 7 bases and the V segment lost 5 bases, leaving 6 bases of the junction unmatched. CDR1 and CDR2 (germline): MNHEY, SVGEGT. CDR3 length: 13 amino acids. CDR3 protein: CASSRRQGPGYTF. CDR3 coding DNA: TGTGCCAGCAGTAGAAGACAGGGGCCTGGCTACACCTTC.

This clonotype was detected ten times or more. The rearrangement uses TRBV9 and TRBJ2-1, with D possibly TRBD1 on 6 matching bases. Germline V gene lookup returns CDR1 SGDLS and CDR2 YYNGEE. The CDR3 sequence is 15 residues long. Trimming shortened V by 3 bases and J by 3 bases, and 13 bases separated the two germline ends. The CDR3 protein is CASSGGQGYYNEQFF. CDR3 nucleotide sequence: TGTGCCAGCAGCGGCGGGCAGGGGTACTACAATGAGCAGTTCTTC.

This clonotype was seen repeatedly, ten times or more. The V gene is TRBV7-6, the J gene TRBJ1-1; 8 bases fit TRBD1. V dropped 0 bases and J dropped 4; count of bases not matched to a gene: 10. CDR3 size: 17 residues. The germline CDR1 and CDR2 sequences are SGHVS and FNYEAQ. Written as DNA, the CDR3 is TGTGCCAGCAGCTTAGCGCCGTCGCAGGGGGCGAGCACTGAAGCTTTCTTT. It specifies CASSLAPSQGASTEAFF.

This clonotype was recorded many times. The rearrangement uses TRBV12-3 or TRBV12-4 and TRBJ2-2; D might be TRBD1 or TRBD2, each matching 5 bases. The V gene lost 6 bases and the J gene lost 3 bases, with 14 bases spanning the gap. The CDR3 covers 15 residues. This CDR3 is CASSSRRGDTGELFF. CDR3 nucleotide sequence: TGTGCCAGCAGCTCACGCCGGGGCGACACCGGGGAGCTGTTTTTT.

This clonotype occurred many times. The CDR3 loop reads CASSYEINTEAFF. The CDR3 region has the DNA TGTGCCAGCAGTTACGAGATTAACACTGAAGCTTTCTTT. V gene TRBV6-5 combines with J gene TRBJ1-1, with D uncertain. Germline V gives CDR1 MNHEY, CDR2 SVGAGI. This CDR3 is 13 amino acids long. The germline V and J ends were trimmed by 2 bases and 2 bases, with 6 bases remaining between them.

This clonotype was detected many times. The CDR3 DNA reads TGTGCCAGCAGCCTACAGGGGTATGAGCAGTTCTTC. It encodes CASSLQGYEQFF. This chain uses TRBV14 with TRBJ2-1, with TRBD1 matching over 7 bases. Trimming at V came to 4 bases and at J to 8 bases, leaving 2 bases not matched to a gene. The CDR3 runs to 12 residues. Per the germline V gene, CDR1 is SGHDN and CDR2 is FVKESK.

In this sample, this clonotype turned up many times. The V call is TRBV27, the J call TRBJ1-1; no clear D gene. The CDR3 has 15 amino acids. CDR1 MNHEY and CDR2 SMNVEV come from the germline V gene (reference sequence). Deletions cut 3 bases from V and 2 bases from J, with 13 bases between. The CDR3 spells CASSLSNPGNTEAFF. The CDR3 nucleotides are TGTGCCAGCAGTTTGTCGAACCCAGGAAACACTGAAGCTTTCTTT.

The chain joins TRBV19 to TRBJ2-7; 9 bases align to TRBD1. Germline V gene lookup returns CDR1 LNHDA and CDR2 SQIVND (reference sequence). CDR3 size: 15 residues. Unmatched junction bases numbered 7, after V lost 5 bases and J lost 2 bases. The CDR3, as DNA: TGTGCCAGTAGTTTAGGACAGGGGAGCCCCTACGAGCAGTACTTC. Translated, it gives CASSLGQGSPYEQYF. The full variable domain, in which reference TRBV19 and TRBJ2-7 provide the parts outside the CDR3, is DGGITQSPKYLFRKEGQNVTLSCEQNLNHDAMYWYRQDPGQGLRLIYYSQIVNDFQKGDIAEGYSVSREKKESFPLTVTSAQKNPTAFYLCASSLGQGSPYEQYFGPGTRLTVT.

This clonotype appeared a few times. CDR3 protein: CASTARPGEKLFF. For the CDR3, the DNA is TGCGCCAGCACGGCGCGTCCTGGCGAAAAACTGTTTTTT. The J gene is TRBJ1-4, the V gene TRBV10-1, with D hard to call. The V end was cut by 7 bases, the J end by 8 bases, with 14 bases between. CDR3 length equals 13 residues. The germline CDR1 and CDR2 sequences are WNHNN and SYGVQD (reference sequence).

Remarks on this clonotype: Given a much more abundant clone one base away, this may be a read error. The rearrangement uses TRBV6-1 and TRBJ2-2, with 10 bases aligning to TRBD2. The V gene's germline CDR1 is MNHNS and CDR2 SASEGT. Germline trimming cut 6 bases from V and 9 bases from J; bases unmatched to any gene: 10. The CDR3 extends over 15 amino acids. The CDR3 DNA reads TGTGCCAGCAGCGCTCTAGCGGGAGCTACCAGGGAGCTGTTTTTT. Protein: CASSALAGATRELFF.

This clonotype came up many times. The chain is built from TRBV6-1 and TRBJ2-5; D gene uncertain. Trimming pared 5 bases from V and 4 bases from J, leaving 11 bases between. CDR1 and CDR2 (germline): MNHNS, SASEGT. The CDR3 contains 13 residues. CDR3 loop: CASSKRPGETQYF. The CDR3 DNA is TGTGCCAGCAGTAAAAGACCGGGAGAGACCCAGTACTTC.

This clonotype occurred many times. CDR3 sequence (DNA): TGTGCCACCGGAGAAGGCAGGGTTGATGGCTACACCTTC. It translates to CATGEGRVDGYTF. The chain recombines TRBV24-1 with TRBJ1-2, with a weak D call TRBD1 (5 bases). The CDR3 extends over 13 amino acids. Germline CDR1 KGHDR, CDR2 SFDVKD. Trimming shortened V by 9 bases and J by 6 bases, and 16 bases separated the two germline ends.

This clonotype appeared many times. The chain links TRBV12-3 or TRBV12-4 to TRBJ2-5; 11 bases match TRBD2. This CDR3 region has 16 residues. V was clipped by 6 bases and J by 2 bases; unmatched bases: 8. DNA of the CDR3: TGTGCCAGCAGCCCGACTAGCGGGAAAAGACAAGAGACCCAGTACTTC. Protein sequence: CASSPTSGKRQETQYF.

This clonotype was observed at least ten times. The chain recombines TRBV6-1 with TRBJ1-2; the D gene is possibly TRBD1 (5 bases). The germline V and J ends were trimmed by 0 bases and 5 bases, with 16 bases remaining between them. CDR1 MNHNS and CDR2 SASEGT come from the germline V gene. The CDR3 sequence is 16 residues long. The CDR3 region is CASSEAGRDGRYGYTF. CDR3 coding DNA: TGTGCCAGCAGTGAAGCGGGGAGGGACGGCCGTTATGGCTACACCTTC.

This clonotype was picked up many times. The chain combines TRBV20-1 with TRBJ2-3; 7 positions agree with TRBD1. Looked up from germline, CDR1 is DFQATT and CDR2 is SNEGSKA (reference sequence). The length of the CDR3 is 13 residues. V lost 3 bases and J lost 5; bases outside the gene matches: 5. As DNA, the CDR3 is TGCAGTGCTAGTAACCAGGGGGTAGATACGCAGTATTTT. This codes for CSASNQGVDTQYF.

This clonotype was detected ten times or more. One junction end disagrees with the germline gene, perhaps due to a read error. The chain combines TRBV4-2 with TRBJ2-3, with D possibly TRBD2 on 5 matching bases. The CDR3 extends over 14 amino acids. Germline assignment: CDR1 LGHNA and CDR2 YNFKEQ. CDR3 sequence (DNA): TGTGCCAGCAGCCAACTGGGGAGCAGAGATACGCAGTATTTT. It encodes CASSQLGSRDTQYF.

This chain connects TRBV6-1 to TRBJ2-2, with 9 positions matching TRBD1. Germline V gene lookup returns CDR1 MNHNS and CDR2 SASEGT. This CDR3 has 15 amino acids. J gave up 8 bases and V 0 bases, and 4 bases lay outside the gene matches. The CDR3 here is CASSEAGTGLGELFF. The CDR3 DNA reads TGTGCCAGCAGTGAAGCAGGGACAGGGCTGGGGGAGCTGTTTTTT.

The V and J genes are TRBV6-2 or TRBV6-3 and TRBJ1-5; 7 nucleotides line up with TRBD1. The CDR3 spans 15 residues. Germline trimming cut 2 bases from V and 2 bases from J; bases unmatched to any gene: 3. The V gene's germline CDR1 is MNHEY and CDR2 SVGEGT. The CDR3 loop reads CASSYPGTGNQPQHF. The CDR3 coding sequence is TGTGCCAGCAGTTACCCCGGGACAGGCAATCAGCCCCAGCATTTT.

This clonotype was counted between two and nine times. The chain is built from TRBV7-3 and TRBJ2-1; weak D call: TRBD2 (5 bases). Trimming removed 4 bases at V and 4 bases at J, with 8 bases between. This CDR3 spans 13 amino acids. Germline lookup yields CDR1 SGHTA and CDR2 FQGTGA. The CDR3 here is CASSSREYNEQFF. The CDR3 DNA sequence: TGTGCCAGCAGCTCTAGGGAGTACAATGAGCAGTTCTTC.

The gene calls are TRBV24-1 and TRBJ2-1, with TRBD2 identical over 7 bases. Trimming removed 5 bases from V and 1 base from J; junction bases left unmatched: 7. Germline V gene sequence: CDR1 KGHDR, CDR2 SFDVKD. This CDR3 has 16 residues. The CDR3 reads CATSGLWGGSYNEQFF. The CDR3 bases are TGTGCCACCAGTGGCCTCTGGGGAGGGTCCTACAATGAGCAGTTCTTC.

This clonotype was counted at least ten times. This rearrangement joins TRBV18 to TRBJ1-2; D is perhaps TRBD1 (5 bases). CDR1 and CDR2 (germline): KGHSH, LQKENI. The V end was cut by 3 bases, the J end by 6 bases, with 14 bases between. The CDR3 has 14 amino acids. This CDR3 reads CASSPRGESDGYTF. DNA for the CDR3: TGTGCCAGCTCACCTCGAGGGGAATCGGATGGCTACACCTTC.